The 10 T cell receptor beta chains in this list originate from one sample, sequenced in a study of identical twins. TCRdb recomputed calls from the 5' RACE reads with MiXCR, one row per CDR3 protein. The sample lists around 470,000 distinct CDR3 sequences, 12% to 15% occurring once. This sample was shared with a second study, whose subject was yellow fever vaccine responses in identical twins.

Sequencing was carried out using CD4+ T cells sorted from blood. The receptors come from a woman aged 18-30 years in good health.

This clonotype was seen a handful of times. The gene calls are TRBV24-1 and TRBJ1-5, with D possibly being TRBD1 (6 bases). The CDR3 consists of 15 residues. Germline-derived CDR1 and CDR2 are KGHDR and SFDVKD. V was clipped by 3 bases and J by 10 bases, with 18 bases between them. CDR3 region: CATSDHRDKISPQHF. CDR3 coding DNA: TGTGCCACCAGTGATCACCGGGACAAGATATCACCCCAGCATTTT.

V gene TRBV20-1 combines with J gene TRBJ2-1, with D perhaps assigned TRBD1 or TRBD2 (6 bases each). Looked up from germline, CDR1 is DFQATT and CDR2 is SNEGSKA (reference sequence). Trimming removed 0 bases from V and 8 bases from J, with 17 bases in between. CDR3 length equals 15 residues. The CDR3 is CSARDDDGGSDEQFF. The CDR3 DNA follows: TGCAGTGCTAGAGATGACGACGGGGGCTCGGATGAGCAGTTCTTC.

CDR3 region: CSARSGQGYYNEQFF. CDR3 bases: TGCAGTGCTAGGTCGGGACAGGGATACTACAATGAGCAGTTCTTC. This sequence joins TRBV20-1 and TRBJ2-1, with TRBD1 matching 9 bases. V lost 3 bases, J lost 3 bases, and 6 bases stayed unmatched. The CDR3 totals 15 residues. CDR1 is DFQATT, CDR2 SNEGSKA, per germline (reference sequence).

The J gene is TRBJ2-5, the V gene TRBV5-5; no clear D gene. The CDR3 is 17 residues long. The ends were cut back, 5 bases at V and 3 bases at J, with 23 bases in the middle. Looked up from germline, CDR1 is SGHKS and CDR2 is YYEKEE (reference sequence). CDR3: CASRETPARNLEETQYF. The CDR3 DNA sequence: TGTGCCAGCAGGGAGACCCCGGCCAGGAACTTAGAAGAGACCCAGTACTTC.

This clonotype was observed a handful of times. V usage is TRBV15 and J usage is TRBJ2-3, with TRBD2 identical over 11 bases. The CDR3 totals 16 residues. Trimming at V came to 5 bases and at J to 1 base, leaving 5 bases not matched to a gene. Germline values: CDR1 LNHNV, CDR2 YYDKDF (reference sequence). The CDR3 DNA reads as TGTGCCACCAGCGCAGGGGGACTAGCGGGCACAGATACGCAGTATTTT. It encodes CATSAGGLAGTDTQYF.

The V and J genes are TRBV5-5 and TRBJ2-7; D ambiguous. This CDR3 has 15 residues. Trimming shortened V by 3 bases and J by 1 base, and 14 bases separated the two germline ends. CDR1 SGHKS and CDR2 YYEKEE come from the germline V gene (reference sequence). The CDR3 nucleotides are TGTGCCAGCAGCTGGACGGGTGGCAAATCCTACGAGCAGTACTTC. Encoded protein: CASSWTGGKSYEQYF.

V usage is TRBV29-1 and J usage is TRBJ2-3; TRBD1 matches 11 bases. The V gene's germline CDR1 is SQVTM and CDR2 ANQGSEA. CDR3 length: 15 amino acids. V shed 1 base and J 3 bases; nucleotides not matched to a gene: 3. CDR3: CSVEGDRGWTDTQYF. The CDR3 nucleotides are TGCAGCGTTGAAGGGGACAGGGGGTGGACAGATACGCAGTATTTT.

This chain joins TRBV5-1 and TRBJ2-1; 7 bases are a match to TRBD1. The CDR3 has 15 amino acids. Trimming at V came to 2 bases and at J to 3 bases, leaving 5 bases not matched to a gene. Per the germline V gene, CDR1 is SGHRS and CDR2 is YFSETQ. The CDR3 DNA follows: TGCGCCAGCAGCTTAGGGACAGTCTTCTACAATGAGCAGTTCTTC. The encoded protein is CASSLGTVFYNEQFF.

As regards this clonotype: One end of the junction varies from germline; a read error may be responsible. V gene TRBV7-7 combines with J gene TRBJ2-7, with D unresolved. CDR1 SSHAT and CDR2 FNYEAQ come from the germline V gene (reference sequence). This CDR3 spans 15 amino acids. The CDR3 bases are TGTGCTAGCAGCCCCAGAGTCGGCGCCGGATACGAGCAGTACTTC. Translating it yields CASSPRVGAGYEQYF.

This clonotype was recorded only once. V usage is TRBV7-8 and J usage is TRBJ2-2; TRBD2 aligns across 11 bases. This CDR3 contains 16 residues. V dropped 5 bases and J dropped 7; count of bases not matched to a gene: 9. The V gene's germline CDR1 is SGHVS and CDR2 FQNEAQ. The CDR3 coding sequence is TGTGCCAGCAGCCAAGGGACTAGCGGACCTCACGGGGAGCTGTTTTTT. Protein: CASSQGTSGPHGELFF.